The 29 T cell receptor beta chains below come from one sample, sequenced in a study of Tregs in tolerant kidney transplant recipients. Some clones are missing from TCRdb's copy, which holds only in-frame ones; the method was immunoSEQ multiplex PCR. Of about 61,000 clones detected, roughly 88% appear once; the ten largest clones hold approximately 2.3%. The source was Tregs from blood, collected before the transplant. These receptors all come from a human donor who received a combined kidney and bone marrow transplant.

The rearrangement links TRBV19 to TRBJ2-5; 11 nucleotides line up with TRBD2. The J call is uncertain, as TRBJ2-7 better fits the DNA end. The CDR3 loop spans 16 amino acids. CDR1 is LNHDA, CDR2 SQIVND, per germline (reference sequence). DNA for the CDR3: TGTGCCAGTAGCCCCCTCACTAGCGGGGGCTCCTACGAGCAGTACTTC. Amino acids: CASSPLTSGGSYEQYF.

The J gene is TRBJ2-5, the V gene TRBV30; TRBD2 agrees at 7 bases. The ends lost 2 bases at V and 4 bases at J; junction bases unmatched: 10. CDR1 and CDR2 (germline): GTSNPN, SVGIG (reference sequence). The CDR3 loop spans 15 amino acids. The DNA of the CDR3 is TGTGCCTGGAGTCAAACAGCGGGACGGTCAGAGACCCAGTACTTC. It specifies CAWSQTAGRSETQYF.

V gene TRBV5-6 combines with J gene TRBJ2-5; possibly TRBD2 for D (6 bases). CDR1 SGHDT and CDR2 YYEEEE come from the germline V gene. This CDR3 contains 16 residues. The V end lost 1 base, the J end lost 1 base, and 14 bases lay between the germline ends. The CDR3 DNA is TGTGCCAGCAGCTTGTCTAGCGCTGCCAGCCAAGAGACCCAGTACTTC. As protein: CASSLSSAASQETQYF.

With regard to this clone: Other DNA sequences in the same sample also yield this CDR3. CDR3: CASSLGGPWETQYF. The CDR3 nucleotides are TGTGCCAGCAGCCTGGGGGGACCCTGGGAGACCCAGTACTTC. V usage is TRBV5-6 and J usage is TRBJ2-5; D possibly corresponds to TRBD2 (6 bases). The CDR3 is 14 amino acids. Germline V gene sequence: CDR1 SGHDT, CDR2 YYEEEE. V dropped 4 bases and J dropped 5 bases, with 15 bases sitting between them. Filled out from reference TRBV5-6 and TRBJ2-5, the complete variable domain reads DAGVTQSPTHLIKTRGQQVTLRCSPKSGHDTVSWYQQALGQGPQFIFQYYEEEERQRGNFPDRFSGHQFPNYSSELNVNALLLGDSALYLCASSLGGPWETQYFGPGTRLLVL.

Regarding this clone: At one end, the junction sequence differs from germline, possibly due to a read error. This chain links TRBV5-1 with TRBJ1-1, with a weak D call TRBD1 (5 bases). The CDR3 length is 14 residues. Per the germline V gene, CDR1 is SGHRS and CDR2 is YFSETQ. The CDR3 is CACSLGRGLTEAFF. In DNA form, the CDR3 reads TGCGCCTGCAGCCTCGGCCGGGGGTTAACTGAAGCTTTCTTT. The full variable domain, its missing parts supplied by reference TRBV5-1 and TRBJ1-1, is KAGVTQTPRYLIKTRGQQVTLSCSPISGHRSVSWYQQTPGQGLQFLFEYFSETQRNKGNFPGRFSGRQFSNSRSEMNVSTLELGDSALYLCACSLGRGLTEAFFGQGTRLTVV.

This clone has a handful of counts. The rearrangement links TRBV19 to TRBJ2-7; D perhaps matches TRBD2 (6 bases). The CDR3 has 15 residues. CDR1 and CDR2 from the germline V gene are LNHDA and SQIVND (reference sequence). V dropped 3 bases and J dropped 0 bases, with 12 bases sitting between them. The CDR3 nucleotides are TGTGCCAGTAGTATCAGGAGCGGGCCCTCCTACGAGCAGTACTTC. This encodes CASSIRSGPSYEQYF.

The J gene is TRBJ1-5, the V gene TRBV7-2, with no clear D. CDR3 length equals 14 residues. Trimming took 2 bases from V and 0 from J, leaving 5 bases between them. Germline CDR1 and CDR2: SGHTA and FQGNSA. In nucleotides, the CDR3 is TGTGCCAGCAGCTTAAGGAGTAGCAATCAGCCCCAGCATTTT. Encoded protein: CASSLRSSNQPQHF.

The chain recombines TRBV30 with TRBJ1-1; 9 bases agree with TRBD1. CDR3 length: 14 amino acids. V was pared by 3 bases and J by 5 bases, with 7 bases of the junction left unmatched. Germline assignment: CDR1 GTSNPN and CDR2 SVGIG (reference sequence). The DNA of the CDR3 is TGTGCCTGGAGCCGAACAGGGGGCCGAACTGAAGCTTTCTTT. Translated, it gives CAWSRTGGRTEAFF.

J is TRBJ2-5 and V is TRBV27; 7 bases map to TRBD1. The CDR3 totals 14 residues. Per germline, CDR1 MNHEY and CDR2 SMNVEV (reference sequence). V was pared by 5 bases and J by 0 bases, with 3 bases of the junction left unmatched. The CDR3 nucleotides are TGTGCCAGCAGTCCCGACAGGGACCAAGAGACCCAGTACTTC. Translated: CASSPDRDQETQYF.

This clone was seen a few times. The DNA of the CDR3 is TGTGCCAGCAGGACGGGGACTAGCGGGTCCTACGAGCAGTACTTC. This encodes CASRTGTSGSYEQYF. This chain joins TRBV27 and TRBJ2-7; the match to TRBD2 covers 12 bases. V was clipped by 6 bases and J by 1 base; unmatched bases: 4. This CDR3 contains 15 residues. Germline CDR1 is MNHEY and CDR2 is SMNVEV (reference sequence).

This clone came up a few times. The chain carries TRBV5-1 and TRBJ2-3, with 9 positions matching TRBD2. Looked up from germline, CDR1 is SGHRS and CDR2 is YFSETQ. Unmatched junction bases numbered 1, after V lost 0 bases and J lost 2 bases. The CDR3 runs 15 residues. The CDR3 DNA reads as TGCGCCAGCAGCTTGGGCGGGGGGGACACAGATACGCAGTATTTT. Protein: CASSLGGGDTDTQYF.

The V call is TRBV28, the J call TRBJ1-1, with a tentative D call TRBD1 (6 bases). Germline assignment: CDR1 MDHEN and CDR2 SYDVKM. Trimming left V 2 bases short and J 0 bases short, with 10 bases between. The CDR3 is 15 amino acids. This CDR3 reads CASSLTGQLNTEAFF. CDR3 bases: TGTGCCAGCAGTTTAACCGGACAGTTGAACACTGAAGCTTTCTTT.

The chain combines TRBV10-1 with TRBJ2-3; D perhaps matches TRBD2 (5 bases). Looked up from germline, CDR1 is WNHNN and CDR2 is SYGVQD (reference sequence). This CDR3 contains 13 residues. The CDR3 coding sequence is TGCCCCGTTCTAGCTAACTCCACAGATACGCAGTATTTT. Protein product: CPVLANSTDTQYF.

This chain joins TRBV7-9 and TRBJ2-5; no definite D call. Trimming pared 2 bases from V and 2 bases from J, leaving 9 bases between. This CDR3 is built from 14 residues. Germline CDR1 SEHNR, CDR2 FQNEAQ (reference sequence). CDR3 protein: CASSLTSKQETQYF. The CDR3 coding sequence is TGTGCCAGCAGCTTAACTTCCAAACAAGAGACCCAGTACTTC.

The chain links TRBV7-8 to TRBJ1-5; TRBD1 is a possible D gene (6 bases). The CDR3 is made up of 20 amino acids. CDR1 SGHVS and CDR2 FQNEAQ come from the germline V gene. Trimming shortened V by 4 bases and J by 2 bases, and 27 bases separated the two germline ends. CDR3 sequence reads: CASSSTSRQRGGYGNQPQHF. CDR3 DNA sequence: TGTGCCAGCAGCTCTACGTCACGACAGAGGGGGGGATACGGCAATCAGCCCCAGCATTTT. The entire variable domain, with the rest obtained from reference TRBV7-8 and TRBJ1-5, is as follows: GAGVSQSPRYKVAKRGQDVALRCDPISGHVSLFWYQQALGQGPEFLTYFQNEAQLDKSGLPSDRFFAERPEGSVSTLKIQRTQQEDSAVYLCASSSTSRQRGGYGNQPQHFGDGTRLSIL.

This clone was picked up one time. The chain couples TRBV4-2 to TRBJ1-2; D possibly corresponds to TRBD1 (5 bases). CDR1 is LGHNA and CDR2 is YNFKEQ in the germline V gene. The V end was cut by 0 bases, the J end by 8 bases, with 16 bases between. There are 15 residues in the CDR3. Here the CDR3 DNA reads TGTGCCAGCAGCCAAGACCGGGGCCGGCTTGGGGGCTACACCTTC. Its translation is CASSQDRGRLGGYTF.

The J gene is TRBJ2-3, the V gene TRBV5-5; D is undetermined. Germline V CDR1 and CDR2: SGHKS, YYEKEE (reference sequence). V was shortened by 3 bases and J by 2 bases, with 1 base between the two germline ends. The CDR3 contains 11 residues. The CDR3 DNA reads TGTGCCAGCAGCTCCACAGATACGCAGTATTTT. It is translated as CASSSTDTQYF.

The chain is built from TRBV19 and TRBJ1-5; D not resolved. V gave up 1 base and J gave up 0 bases, with 10 bases separating them. CDR3 length equals 16 residues. Germline lookup yields CDR1 LNHDA and CDR2 SQIVND (reference sequence). As DNA, the CDR3 is TGTGCCAGTAGTATAGCTGGAGGGTATAGCAATCAGCCCCAGCATTTT. It specifies CASSIAGGYSNQPQHF.

The rearrangement links TRBV6-5 to TRBJ2-5; tentatively, D is TRBD2 (6 bases). V was cut by 6 bases and J by 2 bases, with 16 bases left in between. The CDR3 has 15 amino acids. CDR1 and CDR2 from the germline V gene are MNHEY and SVGAGI. DNA of the CDR3: TGTGCCAGCAGGGGACTCGGGGCTGGGCAAGAGACCCAGTACTTC. This translates into CASRGLGAGQETQYF.

The rearrangement joins TRBV2 to TRBJ2-3; 7 bases agree with TRBD2. CDR3 length: 15 residues. The germline V gene encodes CDR1 SNHLY and CDR2 FYNNEI. V was pared by 5 bases and J by 3 bases, with 8 bases of the junction left unmatched. The CDR3, as DNA: TGTGCCAGCAGTATGACGGGGGGAACTACAGATACGCAGTATTTT. Its translation is CASSMTGGTTDTQYF. The full variable domain, with the rest looked up from reference TRBV2 and TRBJ2-3, is EPEVTQTPSHQVTQMGQEVILRCVPISNHLYFYWYRQILGQKVEFLVSFYNNEISEKSEIFDDQFSVERPDGSNFTLKIRSTKLEDSAMYFCASSMTGGTTDTQYFGPGTRLTVL.

The chain recombines TRBV29-1 with TRBJ1-5; possibly TRBD1 for D (5 bases). V gave up 3 bases and J gave up 3 bases, with 12 bases separating them. The CDR3 has 14 residues. Germline CDR1 SQVTM, CDR2 ANQGSEA. The CDR3 is CSVELRDLNQPQHF. CDR3 DNA: TGCAGCGTTGAGCTCCGGGACCTCAATCAGCCCCAGCATTTT.

V usage is TRBV7-9 and J usage is TRBJ1-1, with 7 bases aligning to TRBD1. Per germline, CDR1 SEHNR and CDR2 FQNEAQ (reference sequence). This CDR3 contains 14 residues. With 5 bases clipped from V and 4 bases from J, the junction kept 7 bases outside the gene matches. The CDR3 loop is CASSHSGQITEAFF. DNA for the CDR3: TGTGCCAGCAGCCACTCGGGACAGATCACTGAAGCTTTCTTT.

The rearrangement links TRBV10-2 to TRBJ2-7; 10 positions agree with TRBD1. CDR3 length: 13 residues. The V gene's germline CDR1 is WSHSY and CDR2 SAAADI. V gave up 7 bases and J gave up 2 bases; unmatched junction bases: 2. CDR3 DNA sequence: TGCGCCAGCAAGGGGACAGGGGCCTACGAGCAGTACTTC. Translated, it gives CASKGTGAYEQYF.

The chain couples TRBV2 to TRBJ2-3; D is possibly TRBD2 (5 bases). Trimming removed 3 bases from V and 0 bases from J, with 13 bases in between. From germline, CDR1 is SNHLY and CDR2 FYNNEI. This CDR3 has 16 residues. The CDR3 DNA follows: TGTGCCAGCAGTGATGATTGGAGAGGGAGCACAGATACGCAGTATTTT. Translation: CASSDDWRGSTDTQYF.

This clone was seen only once. The gene calls are TRBV18 and TRBJ2-2, with D maybe TRBD2 (5 bases). CDR3 size: 14 residues. Trimming took 3 bases from V and 5 from J, leaving 10 bases between them. CDR1 is KGHSH, CDR2 LQKENI, per germline. This chain's CDR3 is CASSPVGATGELFF. The CDR3 bases are TGTGCCAGCTCACCCGTGGGAGCGACCGGGGAGCTGTTTTTT.

V usage is TRBV6-5 and J usage is TRBJ2-7; unclear D gene. The V gene lost 0 bases and the J gene lost 2 bases, with 8 bases spanning the gap. CDR3 size: 14 residues. The germline V gene has CDR1 MNHEY and CDR2 SVGAGI. CDR3 region: CASSYSNRPYEQYF. For the CDR3, the DNA is TGTGCCAGCAGTTACTCAAATCGACCCTACGAGCAGTACTTC.

The chain employs TRBV5-5 and TRBJ1-4; maybe TRBD1 (6 bases). This CDR3 contains 16 residues. From germline, CDR1 is SGHKS and CDR2 YYEKEE (reference sequence). Trimming took 0 bases from V and 7 from J, leaving 16 bases between them. The CDR3 DNA follows: TGTGCCAGCAGCTTGGAGTTAGGGGGTCATACTGAAAAACTGTTTTTT. Protein: CASSLELGGHTEKLFF.

This clone appeared a single time. The chain carries TRBV5-1 and TRBJ2-3; 13 nucleotides align to TRBD2. Germline lookup yields CDR1 SGHRS and CDR2 YFSETQ. V shed 4 bases and J 4 bases; nucleotides not matched to a gene: 12. This CDR3 region has 18 residues. CDR3 sequence: CASSPLAGGPSGADTQYF. Here the CDR3 DNA reads TGCGCCAGCAGCCCACTAGCGGGAGGGCCGAGTGGGGCAGATACGCAGTATTTT.

V and J are TRBV28 and TRBJ1-4; D gene ambiguous. The CDR3 totals 15 residues. In germline, CDR1 is MDHEN, CDR2 SYDVKM. With 4 bases removed from V and 5 bases from J, the gap between germline ends came to 14 bases. The CDR3 nucleotides read TGTGCCAGCAGTTCCACCCGGGTCTTAAATGAAAAACTGTTTTTT. It codes for CASSSTRVLNEKLFF.